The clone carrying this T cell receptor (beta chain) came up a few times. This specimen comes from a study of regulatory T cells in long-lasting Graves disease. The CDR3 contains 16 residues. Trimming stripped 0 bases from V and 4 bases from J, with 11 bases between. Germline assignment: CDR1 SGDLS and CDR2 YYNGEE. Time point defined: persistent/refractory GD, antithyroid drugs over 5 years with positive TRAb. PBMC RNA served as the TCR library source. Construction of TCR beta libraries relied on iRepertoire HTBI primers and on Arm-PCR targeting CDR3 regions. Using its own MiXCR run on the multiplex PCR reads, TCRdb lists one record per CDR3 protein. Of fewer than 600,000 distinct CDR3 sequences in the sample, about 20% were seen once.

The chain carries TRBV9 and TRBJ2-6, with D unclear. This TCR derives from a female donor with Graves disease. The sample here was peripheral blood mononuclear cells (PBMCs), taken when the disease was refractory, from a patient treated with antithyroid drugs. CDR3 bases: TGTGCCAGCAGCGTAGCTGTGGGTTCCGGGGCCAACGTCCTGACTTTC. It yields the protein CASSVAVGSGANVLTF.